The entry below describes one TCR beta chain. Antigen unknown. The junction does not match germline at one end; this may be a read error. Sampling of blood occurred at baseline, cycle 4 day 1, and cycle 7 day 1. This sample is part of a study of OX40 agonist ivuxolimab in advanced cancers. The CDR3 is 17 amino acids. CDR1 is SGDLS and CDR2 is YYNGEE in the germline V gene. Findings and caveats of the study: Circulating CD4+ and CD8+ T cells showed clonal expansion by week 6 at 0.1 to 3.0 mg/kg.

Libraries were prepared by immunoSEQ multiplex PCR; TCRdb keeps only in-frame clonotypes and omits some of them. This table has tens of thousands of clones, roughly 80% appearing once. Sequencing used CD4+ or CD8+ T cells sorted from blood, obtained in a trial of the OX40 agonist ivuxolimab. The origin of this receptor is an adult with an advanced solid tumor such as melanoma, head and neck, liver or kidney cancer. The chain joins TRBV9 to TRBJ2-5; 13 bases are a match to TRBD2. The CDR3 region is CASSPGLLAGGQGTQYF. In nucleotides, the CDR3 is TGTGCCAGCAGCCCAGGATTACTAGCGGGGGGGCAAGGGACCCAGTACTTC.